Shown below are 6 T cell receptor beta chains from a single sample sequenced in a study of cytomegalovirus exposure and HLA in healthy donors. PCR primers comprised 60 Vbeta and 13 Jbeta primers. Assay: immunoSEQ multiplex PCR; the TCRdb copy retains only in-frame clones and omits some. The sample includes about 94,000 clones, approximately 77% seen only once; the top ten take about a tenth. The sample consisted of PBMCs. These receptors came from a human donor in good health.

The chain links TRBV28 to TRBJ1-1; D is perhaps TRBD1 (5 bases). The CDR3 length is 16 residues. CDR1 is MDHEN and CDR2 is SYDVKM in the germline V gene. V was trimmed by 8 bases and J by 3 bases, leaving 22 bases between them. This CDR3 reads CASLVTPGGGDTEAFF. The CDR3 DNA sequence: TGTGCCAGCTTAGTCACCCCGGGGGGAGGGGACACTGAAGCTTTCTTT.

This clone was recorded only once. The J gene is TRBJ2-1, the V gene TRBV14; maybe TRBD2 (6 bases). CDR1 is SGHDN and CDR2 is FVKESK in the germline V gene. The CDR3 has 15 amino acids. Between the trimmed V and J ends, which lost 6 bases and 2 bases, there was a span of 14 bases. The DNA of the CDR3 is TGTGCCAGCAGAAGGGCGGGAAATACCTACAATGAGCAGTTCTTC. Translated: CASRRAGNTYNEQFF.

This sequence joins TRBV6-5 and TRBJ1-4, with unresolved D. Germline V gene data show CDR1 as MNHEY and CDR2 as SVGAGI. The CDR3 has 13 residues. V was trimmed by 7 bases and J by 5 bases, leaving 11 bases between them. CDR3 bases: TGTGCCAGCACCCAACGGGAAAATGAAAAACTGTTTTTT. Residues: CASTQRENEKLFF.

The rearrangement joins TRBV10-3 to TRBJ2-5; D may be TRBD1 (6 bases). The CDR3 spans 16 residues. The germline V gene has CDR1 ENHRY and CDR2 SYGVKD. Trimming pared 6 bases from V and 7 bases from J, leaving 24 bases between. CDR3 sequence: CAISPSPTGSEGTQYF. The CDR3 DNA reads TGTGCCATCAGCCCTAGCCCAACAGGGTCCGAGGGGACCCAGTACTTC.

The chain joins TRBV5-1 to TRBJ2-1, with a possible D match to TRBD1 (6 bases). This CDR3 has 17 residues. Trimming cost V 3 bases and J 0 bases, with 16 bases left between them. The germline V gene has CDR1 SGHRS and CDR2 YFSETQ. The CDR3 loop is CASSWPGGESSYNEQFF. The DNA of the CDR3 is TGCGCCAGCAGCTGGCCTGGGGGCGAAAGCTCCTACAATGAGCAGTTCTTC. The full variable domain, with the rest looked up from reference TRBV5-1 and TRBJ2-1, is KAGVTQTPRYLIKTRGQQVTLSCSPISGHRSVSWYQQTPGQGLQFLFEYFSETQRNKGNFPGRFSGRQFSNSRSEMNVSTLELGDSALYLCASSWPGGESSYNEQFFGPGTRLTVL.

The rearrangement links TRBV29-1 to TRBJ2-3, with 8 bases matching TRBD1. This CDR3 has 16 residues. Trimming at V came to 1 base and at J to 1 base, leaving 7 bases not matched to a gene. Germline values: CDR1 SQVTM, CDR2 ANQGSEA. This chain's CDR3 is CSVEGPPTGGTDTQYF. CDR3 DNA: TGCAGCGTTGAAGGGCCGCCGACAGGGGGCACAGATACGCAGTATTTT.